This TCR beta chain was documented in a study of blood T cell repertoires in COVID-19. Background on the study: T cells, B-cell-depleted T cells, or PBMCs provided the cDNA or gDNA that served as material.

Germline loops: CDR1 WSHSY, CDR2 SAAADI. The length of the CDR3 is 14 residues. The ends were cut back, 0 bases at V and 4 bases at J, with 7 bases in the middle. In the original workflow: Amplification of reference gene primers provided the estimated nucleated cell counts. Measured with immunoSEQ multiplex PCR; TCRdb has only the in-frame clones, and not every one. V and J calls and clone size are as listed in that table; D and trimming were resolved from the DNA. Among more than 140,000 clones listed, around 84% were seen once. The receptor comes from a woman aged 55 to 70 with acute or convalescent COVID-19. Sequencing input: peripheral blood. The chain recombines TRBV10-2 with TRBJ1-5; D ambiguous. CDR3 loop: CASSESTANQPQHF. In DNA form, the CDR3 reads TGCGCCAGCAGTGAGTCCACAGCTAATCAGCCCCAGCATTTT.